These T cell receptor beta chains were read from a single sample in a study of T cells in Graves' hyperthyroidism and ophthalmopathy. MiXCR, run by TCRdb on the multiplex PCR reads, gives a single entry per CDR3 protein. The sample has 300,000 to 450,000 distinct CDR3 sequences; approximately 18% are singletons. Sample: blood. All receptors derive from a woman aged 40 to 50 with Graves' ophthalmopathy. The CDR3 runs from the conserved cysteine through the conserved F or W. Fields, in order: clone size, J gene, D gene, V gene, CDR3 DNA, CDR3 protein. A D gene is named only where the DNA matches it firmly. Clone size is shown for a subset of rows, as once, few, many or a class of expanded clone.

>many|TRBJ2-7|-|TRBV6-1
TGTGCCAGCAGTCCGCGACTTGGGAACGAGCAGTACTTC
CASSPRLGNEQYF
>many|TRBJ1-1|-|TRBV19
TGTGCCAGTAGTATAGAAGTCCGTGAAGCTTTCTTT
CASSIEVREAFF
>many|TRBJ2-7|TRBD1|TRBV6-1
TGTGCCAGCAGTGAATGGGACAGGGGCGTTTACGAGCAGTACTTC
CASSEWDRGVYEQYF
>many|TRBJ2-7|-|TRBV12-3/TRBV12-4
TGTGCCAGCAGTTTAGCAAGCGAGCAGTACTTC
CASSLASEQYF
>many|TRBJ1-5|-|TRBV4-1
TGCGCCAGCAGCCAAGTGGGCGGACAGAGTAATCAGCCCCAGCATTTT
CASSQVGGQSNQPQHF
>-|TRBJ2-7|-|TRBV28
TGTGCCAGCCGAGATTTCGACAGATCCTACGAGCAGTACTTC
CASRDFDRSYEQYF
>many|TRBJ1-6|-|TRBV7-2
TGTGCCAGCAGCTTTTTCAGGTCCTATAATTCACCCCTCCACTTT
CASSFFRSYNSPLHF
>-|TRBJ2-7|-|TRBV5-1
TGCGCCAGCAGCTTGGCTTCGGGAAAACCCAACGAGCAGTACTTC
CASSLASGKPNEQYF
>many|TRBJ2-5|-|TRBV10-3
TGTGCCATGGGGGCCAGATTCCAAGAGACCCAGTACTTC
CAMGARFQETQYF
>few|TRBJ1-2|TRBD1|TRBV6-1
TGTGCCAGCAGGAAGGACAGGGCCTATGGCTACACCTTC
CASRKDRAYGYTF
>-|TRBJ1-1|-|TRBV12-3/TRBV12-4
TGTGCCAGCAGTTTCCCTCTAGGGGGGACTGAAGCTTTCTTT
CASSFPLGGTEAFF
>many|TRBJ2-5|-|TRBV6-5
TGTGCCAGCAGTTACGGCGATGGGACCCAGTACTTC
CASSYGDGTQYF
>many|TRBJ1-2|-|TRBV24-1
TGTGCCACGAGCTCTGGCACTAACTATGGCTACACCTTC
CATSSGTNYGYTF
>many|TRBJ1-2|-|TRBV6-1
TGTGCCAGCTCATCGGGAGAGGGCTATGGCTACACCTTC
CASSSGEGYGYTF